Listed here is a single TCR beta chain. CDR3 regions were amplified by Arm-PCR using iRepertoire HTBI primers to build TCR beta libraries. Using its own MiXCR run on the multiplex PCR reads, TCRdb lists one record per CDR3 protein. The sample lists around 420,000 distinct CDR3 sequences, about 15% occurring once. Time point defined: newly diagnosed GD, antithyroid drugs for less than 3 months. The TCR library was prepared using RNA isolated from PBMCs. The sample belongs to a study of regulatory T cells in long-lasting Graves disease. CDR1 and CDR2 (germline): LNHNV, YYDKDF (reference sequence). Trimming cost V 5 bases and J 3 bases, with 14 bases left between them. CDR3 length: 15 residues. These data also featured in a second study, about T cells in Graves' hyperthyroidism and ophthalmopathy.

The sample in question was peripheral blood mononuclear cells (PBMCs), obtained at new diagnosis, from a patient treated with antithyroid drugs. The rearrangement uses TRBV15 and TRBJ1-5, with D possibly TRBD1 on 6 matching bases. The source of this sequence is a woman between 35 and 50 years old with Graves disease. The CDR3 here is CATSRDTGLNQPQHF. For the CDR3, the DNA is TGTGCCACCAGCCGCGATACAGGGCTCAATCAGCCCCAGCATTTT.